This T cell receptor (beta chain) was found in a study of blood T cell repertoires in COVID-19. The overall study: From T cells, B-cell-depleted T cells, or PBMCs came the material, which was cDNA or gDNA.

Assay used: immunoSEQ multiplex PCR; TCRdb lists only in-frame clones, some missing. The sample includes 250,000 to 400,000 clones, around nine tenths of them seen just once. The CDR3 consists of 14 residues. Trimming took 0 bases from V and 5 from J, leaving 7 bases between them. Germline V CDR1 and CDR2: LNHNV, YYDKDF (reference sequence). Material for sequencing was PBMCs or T cells enriched from blood (not recorded which). The V and J genes are TRBV15 and TRBJ2-2, with D unresolved. This receptor was identified in a man in his 60s who had recovered from COVID-19. The CDR3 reads CATSRELTTGELFF. CDR3 in DNA: TGTGCCACCAGCAGAGAGTTGACTACCGGGGAGCTGTTTTTT.